The clone carrying this T cell receptor (beta chain) came up once. As yet, its antigen is unknown. The record originates from a study of cytomegalovirus exposure and HLA in healthy donors. Whole-study findings and limits: Fewer N-insertions (relative to the roughly 610-donor mean) were reportedly seen in an Asian-associated ancestry cluster in a later analysis. Within the data, a cluster of highly shared sequence variants was likely a sequencing artifact. Later examination showed HLA-associated TCR beta chains had greater clonal expansion than equally common others.

Amplification used 60 Vbeta primers and 13 Jbeta primers. Here immunoSEQ multiplex PCR was the method, and the copy in TCRdb shows in-frame clones only, minus some. The repertoire holds about 200,000 clones, about 90% seen once, with around 0.99% in the top ten. The sequenced sample was PBMCs. The receptor comes from a boy between 2 and 10 years old in good health and CMV-seronegative.

CDR3 nucleotide sequence: TGTGCCAGCAGTTTTCGAGTCTATGGCTACACCTTC. Protein: CASSFRVYGYTF. The chain combines TRBV28 with TRBJ1-2, with unresolved D. Trimming pared 3 bases from V and 4 bases from J, leaving 6 bases between. The length of the CDR3 is 12 residues. Per the germline V gene, CDR1 is MDHEN and CDR2 is SYDVKM.